This TCR beta chain appears in the sequencing data of a study of T cells after yellow fever vaccination. Across the study: Low-cell-number fractions were prepared with SMART-Seq v4 Ultra Low Input.

The germline V and J ends were trimmed by 0 bases and 1 base, with 17 bases remaining between them. The CDR3 is made up of 17 amino acids. The V gene's germline CDR1 is SGHRS and CDR2 YFSETQ. It was through 5'RACE template switching that TCR cDNA was made, with a universal primer site and UMIs added. TCRdb fed the 5' RACE reads into MiXCR, producing one record per CDR3 protein. The sample has around 530,000 distinct CDR3 sequences, around 16% seen once. For this clonotype: Its antigen is not identified.

Study observations and caveats: After the booster, nearly 98% of CD4 and 88% of CD8 primary-response clones were re-detected. Clonotypes shared by both compartments, CD4 and CD8, made up a small share.

The chain links TRBV5-1 to TRBJ2-7; possible D gene TRBD1, 5 bases. The sequenced sample was PBMCs, obtained more than 4 days after the first yellow fever vaccination. The sequence was collected from a man younger than 35 who received the YFV17D yellow fever vaccine. The CDR3 loop reads CASSLEGFRDKSYEQYF. For the CDR3, the DNA is TGCGCCAGCAGCTTGGAGGGGTTCAGGGATAAGTCCTACGAGCAGTACTTC.